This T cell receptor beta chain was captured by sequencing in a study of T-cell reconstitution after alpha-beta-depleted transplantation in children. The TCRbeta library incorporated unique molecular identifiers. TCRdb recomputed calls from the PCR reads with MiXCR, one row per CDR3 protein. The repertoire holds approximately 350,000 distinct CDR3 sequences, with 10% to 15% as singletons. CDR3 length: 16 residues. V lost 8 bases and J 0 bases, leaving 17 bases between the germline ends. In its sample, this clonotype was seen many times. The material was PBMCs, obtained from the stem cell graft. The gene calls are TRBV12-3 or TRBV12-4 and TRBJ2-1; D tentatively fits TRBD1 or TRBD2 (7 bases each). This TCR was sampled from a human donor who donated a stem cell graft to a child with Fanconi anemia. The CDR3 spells CASYKREGASYNEQFF. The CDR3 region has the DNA TGTGCCAGCTATAAAAGGGAGGGGGCCTCCTACAATGAGCAGTTCTTC.